This TCR beta chain emerged from a study of CD8+CD57+ T cells in acquired aplastic anemia. The use of genomic DNA as template underpinned the TCR beta VDJ and CDR3 profiling. TCRdb used MiXCR to reprocess the reads, holding one entry per CDR3 protein. The data hold about 40,000 distinct CDR3 sequences, with roughly two thirds observed a single time. The CDR3 consists of 14 residues. Trimming removed 7 bases from V and 2 bases from J; junction bases left unmatched: 5. The germline V gene encodes CDR1 SNHLY and CDR2 FYNNEI. The clonotype comes from a human donor in good health, serving as a control. The gene calls are TRBV2 and TRBJ2-3; 8 bases are shared with TRBD2. The sequencing input was sorted CD4+, CD8+, or CD8+CD57+ T cells (not recorded which) from PBMCs. This chain's CDR3 is CASIASGHTDTQYF. For the CDR3, the DNA is TGTGCCAGCATCGCTAGCGGGCACACAGATACGCAGTATTTT.